This T cell receptor beta chain was recorded in a study of cytomegalovirus exposure and HLA in healthy donors. Healthy individuals who donated bone marrow served as the donors. The primer mix had 60 Vbeta and 13 Jbeta primers. Measured with immunoSEQ multiplex PCR; TCRdb has only the in-frame clones, and not every one. The table lists approximately 75,000 clones, 65% to 70% of them singletons. Of note for this clone: Its target is not known. The sample has other DNA sequences that encode this CDR3 too.

Looked up from germline, CDR1 is SEHNR and CDR2 is FQNEAQ (reference sequence). CDR3 length: 12 amino acids. V gave up 2 bases and J gave up 4 bases, with 5 bases separating them. Study results and caveats: A later analysis showed TCR association rates differing by HLA locus, peaking at DRB1 and lowest at HLA-C. A later analysis linked a missense variant in DCLRE1C to the trimming of TCR beta V and J genes. Productive rates of about 87% or about 30% were seen for most TCR beta V segments in an earlier analysis.

The clonotype originates from a man aged 40-49 years in good health and CMV-seropositive. Sequenced sample: PBMCs. This chain links TRBV7-9 with TRBJ1-2; D not resolved. CDR3 in DNA: TGTGCCAGCAGCTTAAACGGCTATGGCTACACCTTC. Protein product: CASSLNGYGYTF.